A single sample gave rise to the 15 T cell receptor beta chains below, sequenced in a study of blood T cell repertoires in COVID-19. The table came from immunoSEQ multiplex PCR; TCRdb's copy has only in-frame clones and leaves some out. The sample has 250,000 to 300,000 clones, about 89% seen once. The sample taken for sequencing was peripheral blood. The receptors come from a man between 40 and 49 years old with acute or convalescent COVID-19.

The rearrangement joins TRBV6-6 to TRBJ1-4; D gene uncertain. Trimming shortened V by 6 bases and J by 2 bases, and 13 bases separated the two germline ends. The CDR3 consists of 15 residues. The germline gives CDR1 MNHNY, CDR2 SVGAGI (reference sequence). The CDR3 DNA reads as TGTGCCAGCAGGCAGAGGGCGCCGACTAATGAAAAACTGTTTTTT. It yields the protein CASRQRAPTNEKLFF.

This rearrangement joins TRBV5-1 to TRBJ2-7; maybe TRBD2 (6 bases). CDR1 is SGHRS, CDR2 YFSETQ, per germline. The CDR3 extends over 15 amino acids. V gave up 5 bases and J gave up 6 bases, with 21 bases separating them. In nucleotides, the CDR3 is TGCGCCAGCAGTATCCCCGAAAACGGGAGTGGCGAGCAGTACTTC. Amino acid sequence: CASSIPENGSGEQYF.

The rearrangement uses TRBV24-1 and TRBJ2-2; 7 positions match TRBD2. V was pared by 5 bases and J by 1 base, with 3 bases of the junction left unmatched. The CDR3 contains 15 residues. CDR1 is KGHDR, CDR2 SFDVKD, per germline. The CDR3 DNA sequence: TGTGCCACCAGTGCCCCGGGGGGGAACACCGGGGAGCTGTTTTTT. This encodes CATSAPGGNTGELFF.

This chain uses TRBV19 with TRBJ1-5, with 7 bases fitting TRBD1. CDR3 length: 15 residues. With V trimmed by 7 bases and J by 5 bases, 11 bases remained unmatched. CDR1 is LNHDA, CDR2 SQIVND, per germline (reference sequence). Written as DNA, the CDR3 is TGTGCCAGTAATCCACGACAGGGCGAAGATCAGCCCCAGCATTTT. Protein: CASNPRQGEDQPQHF.

The chain recombines TRBV15 with TRBJ2-3; D is perhaps TRBD2 (6 bases). The germline CDR1 and CDR2 sequences are LNHNV and YYDKDF (reference sequence). There are 15 residues in the CDR3. The V end lost 5 bases, the J end lost 5 bases, and 17 bases lay between the germline ends. Here the CDR3 reads CATSQDGLSGDTQYF. The DNA for the CDR3 is TGTGCCACCAGCCAGGACGGACTTAGCGGAGATACGCAGTATTTT.

The chain links TRBV5-1 to TRBJ1-2, with 7 positions matching TRBD1. Germline V gene lookup returns CDR1 SGHRS and CDR2 YFSETQ. This CDR3 comprises 14 residues. V was pared by 4 bases and J by 7 bases, with 10 bases of the junction left unmatched. The CDR3 is CASSPRQGRAGYTF. As DNA, the CDR3 is TGCGCCAGCAGCCCACGACAGGGTAGAGCTGGCTACACCTTC.

Concerning this clone: One junction end does not reproduce the germline sequence, and a read error may be involved. The chain links TRBV2 to TRBJ1-2; TRBD1 might be the D (5 bases). Germline CDR1 is SNHLY and CDR2 is FYNNEI. The CDR3 loop spans 13 amino acids. The CDR3 loop reads CASREDSLNGYTF. The DNA of the CDR3 is TGTGCCAGCAGAGAAGACAGCTTAAATGGCTACACCTTC.

V and J are TRBV18 and TRBJ1-6, with D perhaps matching TRBD1 (5 bases). Looked up from germline, CDR1 is KGHSH and CDR2 is LQKENI. Trimming cost V 4 bases and J 3 bases, with 10 bases left between them. This CDR3 has 15 amino acids. CDR3 region: CASSLDSHYNSPLHF. The CDR3 nucleotides read TGTGCCAGCTCACTAGACAGCCACTATAATTCACCCCTCCACTTT.

This clone was recorded once. The V and J genes are TRBV6-5 and TRBJ1-2; D uncertain. The CDR3 sequence is 15 residues long. V lost 2 bases, J lost 7 bases, and 17 bases lay in between. Germline V gene data show CDR1 as MNHEY and CDR2 as SVGAGI. In nucleotides, the CDR3 is TGTGCCAGCAGTTACGATCCAGGACTAGGCGGTGGCTACACCTTC. Translated, it gives CASSYDPGLGGGYTF.

V gene TRBV9 combines with J gene TRBJ2-1; possibly TRBD1 for D (5 bases). CDR3 length: 15 amino acids. V gave up 3 bases and J gave up 2 bases, with 12 bases separating them. The germline V gene has CDR1 SGDLS and CDR2 YYNGEE. This chain's CDR3 is CASSAPGITYNEQFF. The CDR3 DNA follows: TGTGCCAGCAGCGCTCCAGGGATCACCTACAATGAGCAGTTCTTC.

The V gene is TRBV5-1, the J gene TRBJ1-1; D gene uncertain. The CDR3 is 15 residues long. From germline, CDR1 is SGHRS and CDR2 YFSETQ. V was cut by 1 base and J by 1 base, with 11 bases left in between. The CDR3 sequence: CASSLLGQANTEAFF. The CDR3 bases are TGCGCCAGCAGCTTGCTGGGCCAAGCGAACACTGAAGCTTTCTTT.

This chain connects TRBV5-1 to TRBJ2-3; maybe TRBD1 (6 bases). CDR1 is SGHRS, CDR2 YFSETQ, per germline. Trimming took off 3 bases at V and 2 bases at J, with 13 bases between the two ends. The CDR3 has 15 residues. CDR3 residues: CASSYAGAITDTQYF. The CDR3 DNA is TGCGCCAGCAGCTACGCAGGGGCTATCACAGATACGCAGTATTTT.

The V and J genes are TRBV6-4 and TRBJ2-1, with 8 bases that match TRBD1. V trimming: 6 bases; J trimming: 2 bases; junction bases outside the gene matches: 3. Germline assignment: CDR1 MRHNA and CDR2 SNTAGT. This CDR3 has 14 residues. The CDR3 region has the DNA TGTGCCAGCAGCTCAGGGGGCACCTACAATGAGCAGTTCTTC. Translated: CASSSGGTYNEQFF.

The chain recombines TRBV5-1 with TRBJ1-1; TRBD1 aligns across 8 bases. Germline V gene data show CDR1 as SGHRS and CDR2 as YFSETQ. J gave up 1 base and V 0 bases, and 8 bases lay outside the gene matches. The CDR3 sequence is 17 residues long. CDR3 sequence reads: CASSLARGRGRNTEAFF. The CDR3 nucleotides are TGCGCCAGCAGCTTGGCCAGGGGCAGGGGGCGGAACACTGAAGCTTTCTTT. Full variable domain (remainder filled in from reference TRBV5-1 and TRBJ1-1): KAGVTQTPRYLIKTRGQQVTLSCSPISGHRSVSWYQQTPGQGLQFLFEYFSETQRNKGNFPGRFSGRQFSNSRSEMNVSTLELGDSALYLCASSLARGRGRNTEAFFGQGTRLTVV.

In nucleotides, the CDR3 is TGTGCCAGCAGCCACTTTAGGACAAAGGGAACCTCACCCCTCCACTTT. Translating it yields CASSHFRTKGTSPLHF. The chain carries TRBV3-1 (or the pseudogene TRBV3-2) and TRBJ1-6, with D perhaps TRBD1 (5 bases). Deletions cut 3 bases from V and 10 bases from J, with 19 bases between. Germline-derived CDR1 and CDR2 are LGHDT and YNNKEL (reference sequence). The CDR3 runs 16 residues.